This TCR beta chain was profiled in a study of T cell responses to AZD1222 COVID-19 vaccine. CDR1 is MNHEY, CDR2 SMNVEV, per germline (reference sequence). The CDR3 runs to 19 residues. After removal of 5 bases from V and 7 bases from J, the junction contained 20 bases not matched to a gene. Some clones are missing from TCRdb's copy, which holds only in-frame ones; the method was immunoSEQ multiplex PCR. The sample includes 150,000 to 200,000 clones, around 89% of them seen just once. Here the sequenced sample was peripheral blood, taken 28 days after the second AZD1222 dose. This chain uses TRBV27 with TRBJ2-5; the match to TRBD1 covers 12 bases. This receptor was identified in an adult who received the AZD1222 COVID-19 vaccine. CDR3 nucleotide sequence: TGTGCCAGCAGTACCGACCGGGACAGGGGGCGGGATTTTAAGGGGACCCAGTACTTC. Encoded protein: CASSTDRDRGRDFKGTQYF.